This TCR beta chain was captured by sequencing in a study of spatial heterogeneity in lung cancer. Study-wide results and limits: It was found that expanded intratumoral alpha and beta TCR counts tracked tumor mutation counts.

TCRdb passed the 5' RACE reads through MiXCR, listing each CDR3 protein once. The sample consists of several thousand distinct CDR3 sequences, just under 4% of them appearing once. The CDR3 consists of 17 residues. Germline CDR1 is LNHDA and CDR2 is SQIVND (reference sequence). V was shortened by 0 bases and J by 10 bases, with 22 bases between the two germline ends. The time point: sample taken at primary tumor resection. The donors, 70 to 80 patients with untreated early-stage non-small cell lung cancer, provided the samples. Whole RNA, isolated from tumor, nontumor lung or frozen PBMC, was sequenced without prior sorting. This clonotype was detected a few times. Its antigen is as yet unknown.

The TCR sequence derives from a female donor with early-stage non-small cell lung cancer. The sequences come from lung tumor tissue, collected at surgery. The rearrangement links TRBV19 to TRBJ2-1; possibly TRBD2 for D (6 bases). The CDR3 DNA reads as TGTGCCAGTAGTATAGATCTAGGGGCTAGCGCAGGAGGAGAGCAGTTCTTC. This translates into CASSIDLGASAGGEQFF.